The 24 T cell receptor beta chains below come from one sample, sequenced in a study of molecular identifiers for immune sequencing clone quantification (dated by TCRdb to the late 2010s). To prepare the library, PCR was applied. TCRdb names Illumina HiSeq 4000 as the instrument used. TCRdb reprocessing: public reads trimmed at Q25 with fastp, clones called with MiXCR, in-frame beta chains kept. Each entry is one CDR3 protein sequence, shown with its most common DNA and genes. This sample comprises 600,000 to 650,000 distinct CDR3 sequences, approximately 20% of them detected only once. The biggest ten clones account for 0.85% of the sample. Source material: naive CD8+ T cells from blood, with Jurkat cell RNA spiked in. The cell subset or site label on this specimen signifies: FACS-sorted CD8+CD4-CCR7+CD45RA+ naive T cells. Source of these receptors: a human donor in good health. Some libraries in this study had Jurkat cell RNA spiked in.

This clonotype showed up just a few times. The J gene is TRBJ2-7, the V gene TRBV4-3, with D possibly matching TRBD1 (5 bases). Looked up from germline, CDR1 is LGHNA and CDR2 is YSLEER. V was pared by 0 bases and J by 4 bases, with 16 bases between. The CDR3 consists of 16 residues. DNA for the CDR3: TGCGCCAGCAGCCAAGAGACAAGGGGATATTCATACGAGCAGTACTTC. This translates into CASSQETRGYSYEQYF.

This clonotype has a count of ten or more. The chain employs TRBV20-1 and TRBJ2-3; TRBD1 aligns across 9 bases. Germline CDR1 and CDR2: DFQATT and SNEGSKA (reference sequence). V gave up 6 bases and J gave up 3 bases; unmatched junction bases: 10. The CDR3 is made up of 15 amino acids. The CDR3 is CSARNTGGVTDTQYF. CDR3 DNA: TGCAGTGCCAGAAACACAGGGGGCGTGACAGATACGCAGTATTTT.

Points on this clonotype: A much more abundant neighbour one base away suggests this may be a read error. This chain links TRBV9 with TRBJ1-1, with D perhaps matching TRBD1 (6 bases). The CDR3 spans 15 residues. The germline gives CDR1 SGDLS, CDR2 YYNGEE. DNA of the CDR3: TGTGCCAGCAGCGTAGTGGGGGCCTTGAACACTGGAGCTTTCTTT. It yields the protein CASSVVGALNTGAFF.

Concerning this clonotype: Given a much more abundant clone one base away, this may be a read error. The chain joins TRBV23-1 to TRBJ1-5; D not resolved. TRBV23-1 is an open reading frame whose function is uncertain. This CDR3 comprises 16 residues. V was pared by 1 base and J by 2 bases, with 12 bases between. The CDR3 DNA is TGCGCCAGCAGTCAATGGTCGGAGCCCTGCAATCAGCCCCAGCATTTT. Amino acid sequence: CASSQWSEPCNQPQHF.

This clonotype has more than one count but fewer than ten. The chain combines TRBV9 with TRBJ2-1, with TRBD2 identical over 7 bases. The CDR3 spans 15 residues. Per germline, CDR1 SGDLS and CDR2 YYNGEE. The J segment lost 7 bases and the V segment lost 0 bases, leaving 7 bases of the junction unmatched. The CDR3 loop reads CASSVVAGAGNEQFF. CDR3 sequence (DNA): TGTGCCAGCAGCGTAGTTGCGGGAGCAGGGAATGAGCAGTTCTTC.

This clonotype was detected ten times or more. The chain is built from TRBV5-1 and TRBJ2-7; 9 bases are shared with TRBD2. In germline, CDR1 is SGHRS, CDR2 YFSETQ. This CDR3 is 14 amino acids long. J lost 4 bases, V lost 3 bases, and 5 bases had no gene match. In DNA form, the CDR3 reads TGCGCCAGCAGCTGGTCTAGCGGGGTTTACGAGCAGTACTTC. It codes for CASSWSSGVYEQYF.

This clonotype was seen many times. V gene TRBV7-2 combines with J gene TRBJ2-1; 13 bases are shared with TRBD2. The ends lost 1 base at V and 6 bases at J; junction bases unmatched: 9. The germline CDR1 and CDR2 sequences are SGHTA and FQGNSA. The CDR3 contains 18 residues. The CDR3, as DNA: TGTGCCAGCAGCTTAGATGGCTTACTAGCGGGGGGGATCAATGAGCAGTTCTTC. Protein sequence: CASSLDGLLAGGINEQFF.

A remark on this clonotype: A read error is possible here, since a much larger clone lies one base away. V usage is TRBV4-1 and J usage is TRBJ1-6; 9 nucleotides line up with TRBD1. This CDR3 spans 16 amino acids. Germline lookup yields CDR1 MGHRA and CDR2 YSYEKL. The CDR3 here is CAGSQDGGTGNSPLHF. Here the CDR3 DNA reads TGCGCCGGCAGCCAAGATGGTGGGACAGGGAATTCACCCCTCCACTTT.

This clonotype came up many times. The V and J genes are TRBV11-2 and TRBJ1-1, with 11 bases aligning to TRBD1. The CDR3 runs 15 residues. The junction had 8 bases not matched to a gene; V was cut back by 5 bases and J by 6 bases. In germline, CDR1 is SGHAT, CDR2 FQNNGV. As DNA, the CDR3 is TGTGCCAGCAGCCCCGAGGACAGGGGGCGACCTGAAGCTTTCTTT. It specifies CASSPEDRGRPEAFF.

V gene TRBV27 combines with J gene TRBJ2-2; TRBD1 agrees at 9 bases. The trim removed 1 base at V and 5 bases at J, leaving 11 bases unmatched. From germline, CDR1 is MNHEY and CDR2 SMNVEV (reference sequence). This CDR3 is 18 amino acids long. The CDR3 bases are TGTGCCAGCAGTTTATTGACCAGGGACAGGGTTCGTACCGGGGAGCTGTTTTTT. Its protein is CASSLLTRDRVRTGELFF.

The CDR3 reads CASKPSGTAPYEQYF. For the CDR3, the DNA is TGTGCCAGCAAGCCCTCCGGGACAGCCCCCTACGAGCAGTACTTC. The chain recombines TRBV6-5 with TRBJ2-7; the match to TRBD1 covers 7 bases. Per germline, CDR1 MNHEY and CDR2 SVGAGI. Trimming cost V 7 bases and J 2 bases; bases outside gene matches: 11. This CDR3 has 15 amino acids.

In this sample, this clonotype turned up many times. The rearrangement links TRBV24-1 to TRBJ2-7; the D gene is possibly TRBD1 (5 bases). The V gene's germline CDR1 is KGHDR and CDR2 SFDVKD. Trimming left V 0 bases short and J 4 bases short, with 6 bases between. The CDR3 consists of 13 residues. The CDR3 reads CATSDLQGYEQYF. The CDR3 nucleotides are TGTGCCACCAGTGATTTGCAGGGATACGAGCAGTACTTC.

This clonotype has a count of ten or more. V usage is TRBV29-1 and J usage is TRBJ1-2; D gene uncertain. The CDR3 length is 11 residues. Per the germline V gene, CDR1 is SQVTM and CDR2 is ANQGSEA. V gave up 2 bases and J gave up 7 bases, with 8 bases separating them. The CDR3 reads CSVERRFGYTF. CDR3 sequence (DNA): TGCAGCGTTGAAAGAAGGTTTGGCTACACCTTC. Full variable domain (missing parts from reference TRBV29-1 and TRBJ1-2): SAVISQKPSRDICQRGTSLTIQCQVDSQVTMMFWYRQQPGQSLTLIATANQGSEATYESGFVIDKFPISRPNLTFSTLTVSNMSPEDSSIYLCSVERRFGYTFGSGTRLTVV.

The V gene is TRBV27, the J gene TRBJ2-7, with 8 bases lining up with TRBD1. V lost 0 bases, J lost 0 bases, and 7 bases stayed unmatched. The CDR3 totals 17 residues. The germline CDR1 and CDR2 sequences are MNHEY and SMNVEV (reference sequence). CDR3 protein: CASSLSSGQDISYEQYF. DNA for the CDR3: TGTGCCAGCAGTTTATCCTCGGGACAGGATATCTCCTACGAGCAGTACTTC.

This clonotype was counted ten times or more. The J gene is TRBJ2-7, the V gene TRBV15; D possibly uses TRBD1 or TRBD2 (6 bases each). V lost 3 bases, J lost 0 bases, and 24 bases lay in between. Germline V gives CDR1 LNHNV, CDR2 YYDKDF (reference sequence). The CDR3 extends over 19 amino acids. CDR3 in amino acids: CATSSGGTHLTGFSYEQYF. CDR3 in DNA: TGTGCCACCAGCAGTGGGGGGACCCACTTAACAGGGTTCTCCTACGAGCAGTACTTC.

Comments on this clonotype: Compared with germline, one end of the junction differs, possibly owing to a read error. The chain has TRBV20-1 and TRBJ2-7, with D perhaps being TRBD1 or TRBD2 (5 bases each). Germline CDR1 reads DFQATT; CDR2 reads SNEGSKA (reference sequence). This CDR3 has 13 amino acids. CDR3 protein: CNARDGDSYEQYF. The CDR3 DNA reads TGCAATGCTCGGGACGGTGACTCCTACGAGCAGTACTTC.

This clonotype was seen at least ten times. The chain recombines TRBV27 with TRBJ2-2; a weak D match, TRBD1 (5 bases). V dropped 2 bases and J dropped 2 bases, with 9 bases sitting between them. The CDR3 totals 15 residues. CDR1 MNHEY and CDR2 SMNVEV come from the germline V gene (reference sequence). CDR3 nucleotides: TGTGCCAGCAGTTTAGGGGCCAGTAACACCGGGGAGCTGTTTTTT. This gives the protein CASSLGASNTGELFF.

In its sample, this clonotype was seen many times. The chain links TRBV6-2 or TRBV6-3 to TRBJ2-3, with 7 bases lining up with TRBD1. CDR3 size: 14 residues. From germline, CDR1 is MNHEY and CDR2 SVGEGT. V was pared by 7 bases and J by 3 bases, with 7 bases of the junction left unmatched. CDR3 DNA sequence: TGTGCCAGCACCCAGGGGGATTATACAGATACGCAGTATTTT. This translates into CASTQGDYTDTQYF.

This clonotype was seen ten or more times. The CDR3 loop is CATGRMDTLRGYTF. The CDR3 nucleotides read TGTGCCACGGGAAGAATGGACACCCTGAGAGGCTACACCTTC. V is TRBV10-3 and J is TRBJ1-2, with a possible D match to TRBD1 (5 bases). Germline CDR1 reads ENHRY; CDR2 reads SYGVKD. Trimming removed 10 bases at V and 8 bases at J, with 23 bases between. This CDR3 is built from 14 residues.

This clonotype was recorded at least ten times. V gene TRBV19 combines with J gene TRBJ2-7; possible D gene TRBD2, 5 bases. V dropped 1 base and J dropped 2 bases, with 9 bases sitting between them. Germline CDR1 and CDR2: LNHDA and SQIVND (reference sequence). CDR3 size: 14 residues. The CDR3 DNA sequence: TGTGCCAGTAGTATAGGAATGGGAGCCTACGAGCAGTACTTC. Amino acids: CASSIGMGAYEQYF.

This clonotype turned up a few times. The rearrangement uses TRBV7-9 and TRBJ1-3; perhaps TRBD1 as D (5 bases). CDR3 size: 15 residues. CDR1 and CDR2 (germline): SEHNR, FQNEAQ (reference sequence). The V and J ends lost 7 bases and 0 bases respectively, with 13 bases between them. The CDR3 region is CASTDAGHSGNTIYF. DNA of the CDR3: TGTGCCAGCACTGACGCAGGGCACTCTGGAAACACCATATATTTT.

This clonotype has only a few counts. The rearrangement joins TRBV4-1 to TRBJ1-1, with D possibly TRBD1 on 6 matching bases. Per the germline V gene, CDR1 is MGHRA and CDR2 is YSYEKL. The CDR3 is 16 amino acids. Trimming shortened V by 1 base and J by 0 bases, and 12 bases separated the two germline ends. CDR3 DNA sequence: TGCGCCAGCAGCCAAGTTTGGGGGCCGGTGAACACTGAAGCTTTCTTT. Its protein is CASSQVWGPVNTEAFF.

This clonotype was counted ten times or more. The CDR3 nucleotides read TGTGCCAGCAGCAGGGAGGGAGTGTCCTACGAGCAGTACTTC. Amino acids: CASSREGVSYEQYF. V usage is TRBV5-4 and J usage is TRBJ2-7; 7 nucleotides agree with TRBD2. The CDR3 sequence is 14 residues long. CDR1 is SGHNT, CDR2 YYREEE, per germline (reference sequence). Germline trimming cut 4 bases from V and 1 base from J; bases unmatched to any gene: 5.

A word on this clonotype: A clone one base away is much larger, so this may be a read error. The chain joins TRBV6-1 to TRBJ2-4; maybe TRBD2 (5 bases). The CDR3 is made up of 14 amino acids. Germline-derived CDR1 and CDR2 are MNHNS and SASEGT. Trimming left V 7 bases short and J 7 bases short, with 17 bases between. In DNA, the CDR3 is TGTGCCAGCAACAAACTGGGAGCAGCCAACATTCAGTACTTC. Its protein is CASNKLGAANIQYF.